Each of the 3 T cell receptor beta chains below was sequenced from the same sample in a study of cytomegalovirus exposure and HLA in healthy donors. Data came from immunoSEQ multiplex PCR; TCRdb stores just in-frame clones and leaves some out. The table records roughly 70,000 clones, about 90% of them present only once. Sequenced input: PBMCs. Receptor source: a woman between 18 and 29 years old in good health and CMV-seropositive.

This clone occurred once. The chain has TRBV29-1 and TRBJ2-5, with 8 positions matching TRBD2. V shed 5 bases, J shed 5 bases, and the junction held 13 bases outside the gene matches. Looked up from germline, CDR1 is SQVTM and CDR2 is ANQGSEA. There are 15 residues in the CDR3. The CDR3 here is CSVQTWTSREETQYF. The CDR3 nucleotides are TGCAGCGTTCAAACATGGACTAGCAGGGAGGAGACCCAGTACTTC. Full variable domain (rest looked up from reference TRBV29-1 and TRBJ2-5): SAVISQKPSRDICQRGTSLTIQCQVDSQVTMMFWYRQQPGQSLTLIATANQGSEATYESGFVIDKFPISRPNLTFSTLTVSNMSPEDSSIYLCSVQTWTSREETQYFGPGTRLLVL.

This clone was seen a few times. CDR3 sequence (DNA): TGTGCCAGCAGTGCCGGGAACACCGGGGAGCTGTTTTTT. Protein sequence: CASSAGNTGELFF. V is TRBV6-4 and J is TRBJ2-2; D not certain. Germline lookup yields CDR1 MRHNA and CDR2 SNTAGT. Trimming stripped 4 bases from V and 1 base from J, with 4 bases between. The CDR3 covers 13 residues.

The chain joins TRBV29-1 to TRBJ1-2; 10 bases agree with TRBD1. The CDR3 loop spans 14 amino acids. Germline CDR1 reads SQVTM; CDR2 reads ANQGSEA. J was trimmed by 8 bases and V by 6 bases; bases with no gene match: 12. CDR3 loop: CSVVGRTGGEGYTF. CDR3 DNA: TGCAGCGTCGTAGGACGGACAGGGGGTGAAGGCTACACCTTC.